The source of this T cell receptor beta chain is a study of post-analysis software for immune sequencing data. Study-wide findings and caveats: Comparison of patients with controls showed about 5 TRBV segments more frequent in patients, TRBV5-6, TRBV5-1 and TRBV20-1 among them.

Comments on this clonotype: Its target is unknown.

Germline lookup yields CDR1 MNHEY and CDR2 SVGAGI. The CDR3 is 12 amino acids. Trimming pared 2 bases from V and 7 bases from J, leaving 8 bases between. Researchers reported that TCR beta cDNA libraries carried unique molecular identifiers. MiXCR was run by TCRdb on the PCR reads, yielding one entry per CDR3 protein. The data show about 540,000 distinct CDR3 sequences, with roughly 34% seen just once and about 5.6% held by the top ten. The receptor's source is a girl younger than 18 with multiple sclerosis. The sample comprised blood. V usage is TRBV6-5 and J usage is TRBJ2-5; D may be TRBD1 or TRBD2 (5 bases each). The CDR3 protein is CASSYGGATQYF. The CDR3 nucleotides are TGTGCCAGCAGTTACGGGGGAGCGACCCAGTACTTC.